This record concerns one T cell receptor beta chain sequence. Its antigen is currently unknown. Here immunoSEQ multiplex PCR was the method, and the copy in TCRdb shows in-frame clones only, minus some. The table records 65,000 to 95,000 clones, about nine tenths of them present only once. There are 12 residues in the CDR3. The ends were cut back, 6 bases at V and 6 bases at J, with 10 bases in the middle. Germline V lookup: CDR1 LNHDA, CDR2 SQIVND (reference sequence). The entry originates in a study of OX40 agonist ivuxolimab in advanced cancers. Study conclusions and caveats: Researchers report that CD8+ T cells had, on average, more expanded clones than CD4+.

Sequenced here: CD4+ or CD8+ T cells sorted from blood, sampled in a trial of the OX40 agonist ivuxolimab. The sequence was collected from an adult with an advanced solid tumor such as melanoma, head and neck, liver or kidney cancer. The genes are TRBV19 and TRBJ2-3; the D gene is possibly TRBD1 (5 bases). This CDR3 is CASRAGWDTQYF. The CDR3 DNA reads as TGTGCCAGTAGGGCAGGGTGGGATACGCAGTATTTT.